Detailed here is one TCR beta chain. Its antigen is unidentified. These data originate in a study of vaccination effects on CD4 cells after COVID-19. About the research overall: CD4+ T cells specific for antigen were expanded with viral peptide pools by the ViraFEST assay before sequencing. Post-vaccine specimens arrived a median 72 days past the second dose.

The CDR3 contains 11 residues. CDR1 and CDR2 from the germline V gene are DFQATT and SNEGSKA (reference sequence). Trimming took off 4 bases at V and 7 bases at J, with 10 bases between the two ends. Subsequent to a culture period of less than twelve days, CD4+ T cells were isolated. The person was diagnosed with PCR-confirmed SARS-CoV-2 infection between March and December 2020. Participants were vaccinated with two doses of either the BNT162b2 or mRNA-1273 vaccine. Measured with immunoSEQ multiplex PCR; TCRdb has only the in-frame clones, and not every one. The profile covers nearly 50,000 clones, with about 76% appearing a single time and roughly 5.4% taken by the ten largest.

The chain is built from TRBV20-1 and TRBJ2-5; D gene ambiguous. Sample: CD4+ T cells from PBMCs cultured without peptide, taken after COVID-19 vaccination. This receptor was taken from a human donor who had a prior SARS-CoV-2 infection. The CDR3 loop is CSAKDRVTQYF. The DNA of the CDR3 is TGCAGTGCTAAGGATAGGGTGACCCAGTACTTC.